This TCR beta chain was obtained from a study of T-cell memory formation after mild COVID-19. Study summary: TCR clusters showed largely donor specificity.

There are 13 residues in the CDR3. Losses at the gene ends were 5 bases for V and 8 bases for J; bases not matched to a gene: 5. Germline assignment: CDR1 ENHRY and CDR2 SYGVKD. This clonotype was seen only a few times. Its specificity is unknown. TCRdb reprocessed the 5' RACE reads via MiXCR and lists one record per CDR3 protein. The data show fewer than 450,000 distinct CDR3 sequences, about 24% seen once. Findings and caveats of the study: Mainly in CM and EM were contracting CD4+ clones; CD8+ were in EMRA.

The chain carries TRBV10-3 and TRBJ1-4; 7 nucleotides align to TRBD1. The sequence was obtained from an adult woman who had mild COVID-19 (a few samples of this study predate the infection). Cell type and time point are not known. Sequencing was performed on PBMCs or a T cell subset sorted from them (not recorded which). The CDR3, as DNA: TGTGCCATCAGTCCGGGACAGTCGGAAAAACTGTTTTTT. Translating it yields CAISPGQSEKLFF.